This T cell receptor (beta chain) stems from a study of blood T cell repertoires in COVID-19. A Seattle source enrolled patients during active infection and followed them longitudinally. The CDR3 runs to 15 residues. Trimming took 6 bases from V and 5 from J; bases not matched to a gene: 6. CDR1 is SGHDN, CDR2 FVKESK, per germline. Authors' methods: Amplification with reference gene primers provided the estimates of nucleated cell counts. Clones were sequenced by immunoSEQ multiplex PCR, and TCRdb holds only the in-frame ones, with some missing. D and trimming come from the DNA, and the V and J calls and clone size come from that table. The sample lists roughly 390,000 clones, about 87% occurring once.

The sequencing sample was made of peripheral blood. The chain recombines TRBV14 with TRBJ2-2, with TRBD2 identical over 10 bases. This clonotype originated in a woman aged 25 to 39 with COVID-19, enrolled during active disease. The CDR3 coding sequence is TGTGCCAGCAGTCTTGGAGCGGGAGGGACCGGGGAGCTGTTTTTT. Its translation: CASSLGAGGTGELFF.